The clone carrying this TCR beta chain was observed a handful of times. The antigen remains undetermined. Time point in this sample: pre-sensitization, week 0. This sample's treatment: therapeutic diphenylcyclopropenone sensitization with weekly scalp DPC. These data come from a study of human T cells and chemical hapten exposure. The overall study: A roughly 2 cm by roughly 2 cm inner upper arm patch received 2% DPC for sensitization. Points from the study as a whole: Higher patch test scores went with higher counts of PT1 expanded TCRs.

How the authors handled the data: Samples ranged from roughly 23,224 to 690,600 TCRs, with a median of 95,638. Using its own MiXCR run on the RACE reads, TCRdb lists one record per CDR3 protein. TCRdb, not the authors, supplied the V and J calls. Here the sample spans about 250,000 distinct CDR3 sequences, approximately 7.5% being singletons. This sequence was found in a man aged 18 to 35 with alopecia areata. Some clones in this sample may be carry-over from other donors' samples. This sample comprised whole blood, obtained in connection with sensitization to the hapten diphenylcyclopropenone (DPC).

CDR3 in amino acids: CASSPRETGNEQFF. The DNA of the CDR3 is TGTGCCAGCTCTCCGAGGGAGACGGGGAATGAGCAGTTCTTC. This chain links TRBV6-5 with TRBJ2-1; a possible D gene is TRBD2 (5 bases). The ends were cut back, 8 bases at V and 7 bases at J, with 18 bases in the middle. CDR1 is MNHEY and CDR2 is SVGAGI in the germline V gene. CDR3 size: 14 residues.